Each of the 23 T cell receptor beta chains below was sequenced from the same sample in a study of response to subunit inactivated influenza vaccine. TCRdb re-analysed the RT-PCR reads in MiXCR, keeping a single row per CDR3 protein. Found here are about 520,000 distinct CDR3 sequences, approximately 10% of them singletons; the top ten hold around 12%. The specimen comprised PBMCs from blood, sampled roughly 6 weeks after vaccination. These TCRs come from a man aged 45-65 years who received an inactivated influenza vaccine.

The V gene is TRBV7-2, the J gene TRBJ2-1; 11 bases are shared with TRBD1. Germline V gene data show CDR1 as SGHTA and CDR2 as FQGNSA. Trimming took 7 bases from V and 8 from J; bases not matched to a gene: 10. CDR3 size: 15 residues. CDR3 region: CASTGLGTGGHEQFF. The CDR3 DNA reads TGTGCCAGCACCGGACTGGGGACAGGGGGGCATGAGCAGTTCTTC.

This clonotype was detected ten times or more. The CDR3 spells CASRSPGTGSEKLFF. DNA of the CDR3: TGTGCCAGCAGATCCCCCGGGACAGGGAGTGAAAAACTGTTTTTT. J is TRBJ1-4 and V is TRBV6-2 or TRBV6-3; 9 nucleotides align to TRBD1. CDR3 length equals 15 residues. CDR1 and CDR2 from the germline V gene are MNHEY and SVGEGT. V trimming: 6 bases; J trimming: 7 bases; junction bases outside the gene matches: 9.

At least ten counts were recorded for this clonotype. The genes are TRBV4-2 and TRBJ1-5; D not certain. V lost 0 bases and J 7 bases, leaving 19 bases between the germline ends. Per the germline V gene, CDR1 is LGHNA and CDR2 is YNFKEQ. The CDR3 loop spans 17 amino acids. CDR3 protein: CASSQDLKRAPLQPQHF. CDR3 coding DNA: TGTGCCAGCAGCCAAGATCTAAAGAGGGCGCCTTTGCAGCCCCAGCATTTT.

The chain links TRBV12-3 or TRBV12-4 to TRBJ2-2; D is uncertain. CDR3 length equals 14 residues. The V gene lost 3 bases and the J gene lost 1 base, with 6 bases spanning the gap. This CDR3 reads CASSFRWNTGELFF. The CDR3 coding sequence is TGTGCCAGCAGTTTTCGGTGGAACACCGGGGAGCTGTTTTTT.

This clonotype was recorded a few times. In DNA form, the CDR3 reads TGTGCCATCAGGACGGATCTCACAGATACGCAGTATTTT. Translation gives CAIRTDLTDTQYF. This sequence joins TRBV10-3 and TRBJ2-3; D not resolved. From germline, CDR1 is ENHRY and CDR2 SYGVKD. With 6 bases removed from V and 2 bases from J, the gap between germline ends came to 9 bases. The CDR3 runs 13 residues.

In the case of this clonotype: A clone one base away is much larger, so this may be a read error. The V gene is TRBV7-2, the J gene TRBJ2-3; D perhaps matches TRBD1 (6 bases). Between the trimmed V and J ends, which lost 5 bases and 7 bases, there was a span of 13 bases. The germline CDR1 and CDR2 sequences are SGHTA and FQGNSA. The CDR3 is 13 amino acids. CDR3 sequence: CTSSLDRPNTQYF. In nucleotides, the CDR3 is TGTACCAGCAGCCTGGACAGACCGAATACGCAGTATTTT.

This clonotype was seen many times. V is TRBV5-1 and J is TRBJ1-1; D gene unclear. The CDR3 is made up of 15 amino acids. V was cut by 2 bases and J by 7 bases, with 18 bases left in between. The germline V gene encodes CDR1 SGHRS and CDR2 YFSETQ. In nucleotides, the CDR3 is TGCGCCAGCAGCTTCCTGACTGCCGTTGATGGTGAAGCTTTCTTT. Encoded protein: CASSFLTAVDGEAFF.

This clonotype was picked up a small number of times. V usage is TRBV12-3 or TRBV12-4 and J usage is TRBJ2-7; D might be TRBD2 (6 bases). V lost 6 bases and J 7 bases, leaving 10 bases between the germline ends. This CDR3 contains 11 residues. This CDR3 reads CASSRGWEQYF. The CDR3 DNA reads as TGTGCCAGCAGCCGGGGGTGGGAGCAGTACTTC.

The J gene is TRBJ2-1, the V gene TRBV6-1; D is tentatively TRBD1 or TRBD2 (6 bases each). The CDR3 sequence is 15 residues long. The V and J ends lost 2 bases and 7 bases respectively, with 15 bases between them. Germline V gene lookup returns CDR1 MNHNS and CDR2 SASEGT. The CDR3 is CASSERGAAGNEQFF. CDR3 coding DNA: TGTGCCAGCAGTGAAAGGGGGGCCGCGGGAAATGAGCAGTTCTTC.

This clonotype was seen only a few times. The V gene is TRBV10-3, the J gene TRBJ2-3; 8 bases agree with TRBD2. This CDR3 comprises 15 residues. Germline values: CDR1 ENHRY, CDR2 SYGVKD. The ends lost 6 bases at V and 4 bases at J; junction bases unmatched: 9. CDR3 DNA sequence: TGTGCCATCAGGGGTGGGCGGGAGGCGGCAGATACGCAGTATTTT. Its translation is CAIRGGREAADTQYF.

This clonotype was seen a few times. The chain joins TRBV3-1 to TRBJ2-3; tentatively, D is TRBD1 (5 bases). This CDR3 region has 15 residues. The V and J ends lost 1 base and 6 bases respectively, with 14 bases between them. CDR1 and CDR2 (germline): LGHDT, YNNKEL (reference sequence). This chain's CDR3 is CASSQGTISSDTQYF. CDR3 sequence (DNA): TGTGCCAGCAGCCAAGGGACAATTAGCTCCGATACGCAGTATTTT.

This clonotype was recorded at least ten times. The gene calls are TRBV28 and TRBJ2-7, with 12 bases aligning to TRBD2. This CDR3 has 16 residues. V lost 5 bases, J lost 4 bases, and 9 bases stayed unmatched. Germline V lookup: CDR1 MDHEN, CDR2 SYDVKM. The CDR3 loop is CASSPTTSGGIYEQYF. The CDR3 DNA sequence: TGTGCCAGCAGTCCAACAACTAGCGGGGGGATTTACGAGCAGTACTTC.

Ten or more counts support this clonotype. This chain uses TRBV12-3 or TRBV12-4 with TRBJ2-1; 9 bases align to TRBD1. The J segment lost 4 bases and the V segment lost 6 bases, leaving 4 bases of the junction unmatched. The CDR3 totals 14 residues. The CDR3 sequence: CASRRDREYNEQFF. CDR3 bases: TGTGCCAGCAGAAGGGACAGGGAATACAATGAGCAGTTCTTC.

This clonotype was detected only a few times. CDR3 residues: CASSYGAAYEQYF. CDR3 DNA: TGTGCCAGCAGTTACGGGGCCGCCTACGAGCAGTACTTC. The chain links TRBV12-3 or TRBV12-4 to TRBJ2-7; perhaps D is TRBD1 or TRBD2 (5 bases each). The CDR3 is made up of 13 amino acids. The V end was cut by 4 bases, the J end by 2 bases, with 9 bases between.

This clonotype occurred a few times. V and J are TRBV5-5 and TRBJ1-1, with D tentatively TRBD1 (5 bases). Germline lookup yields CDR1 SGHKS and CDR2 YYEKEE (reference sequence). Trimming took 0 bases from V and 4 from J, leaving 13 bases between them. This CDR3 region has 15 residues. The CDR3: CASSLVMVGVTEAFF. The CDR3 DNA is TGTGCCAGCAGCTTGGTGATGGTGGGGGTCACTGAAGCTTTCTTT.

This clonotype was counted a few times. The chain joins TRBV28 to TRBJ2-1, with 9 nucleotides matching TRBD2. Unmatched junction bases numbered 6, after V lost 3 bases and J lost 6 bases. The length of the CDR3 is 15 residues. Germline lookup yields CDR1 MDHEN and CDR2 SYDVKM. This chain's CDR3 is CASSFALAGFNEQFF. In DNA form, the CDR3 reads TGTGCCAGCAGTTTTGCGCTAGCGGGGTTCAATGAGCAGTTCTTC.

This clonotype was counted many times. CDR3 coding DNA: TGTGCCAGCAGCCCCAGGACAGTTGAAGCTTTCTTT. Translating it yields CASSPRTVEAFF. The genes are TRBV12-3 or TRBV12-4 and TRBJ1-1; possible D gene TRBD1, 6 bases. V lost 6 bases to trimming and J lost 7 bases, with 12 bases between them. The CDR3 totals 12 residues.

This clonotype was seen more than once but under ten times. This chain's CDR3 is CASSSQLTSYNEQFF. The CDR3 nucleotides are TGTGCCAGCAGCTCGCAGTTAACCTCCTACAATGAGCAGTTCTTC. The J gene is TRBJ2-1, the V gene TRBV11-2; D remains ambiguous. This CDR3 spans 15 amino acids. V was trimmed by 4 bases and J by 0 bases, leaving 10 bases between them. The germline V gene has CDR1 SGHAT and CDR2 FQNNGV.

This clonotype appeared a few times. One end of the junction fails to match germline, which may point to a read error. The chain carries TRBV28 and TRBJ2-5, with 9 bases aligning to TRBD2. The CDR3 totals 14 residues. Germline CDR1 and CDR2: MDHEN and SYDVKM. Here the CDR3 DNA reads TGTGCCAGCACCCCGGTCGGTAGCGGGGGCCTGGAGTCCTTC. This codes for CASTPVGSGGLESF.

In this sample, this clonotype turned up many times. DNA of the CDR3: TGTGCCAGCAGCCGGGACAGGGGACCCTACAATGAGCAGTTCTTC. This encodes CASSRDRGPYNEQFF. The genes are TRBV5-5 and TRBJ2-1; 10 nucleotides align to TRBD1. The CDR3 contains 15 residues. The V and J ends lost 4 bases and 2 bases, in that order; junction bases with no gene match: 3. The V gene's germline CDR1 is SGHKS and CDR2 YYEKEE (reference sequence). Combining the CDR3 with reference TRBV5-5 and TRBJ2-1 gives the whole variable domain DAGVTQSPTHLIKTRGQQVTLRCSPISGHKSVSWYQQVLGQGPQFIFQYYEKEERGRGNFPDRFSARQFPNYSSELNVNALLLGDSALYLCASSRDRGPYNEQFFGPGTRLTVL.

This clonotype has a count of ten or more. The V call is TRBV6-5, the J call TRBJ2-3; tentatively, D is TRBD2 (5 bases). This CDR3 has 16 residues. V dropped 0 bases and J dropped 0 bases, with 10 bases sitting between them. Per the germline V gene, CDR1 is MNHEY and CDR2 is SVGAGI. The CDR3 DNA follows: TGTGCCAGCAGTTACTCCCGGCGGGTGAGCACAGATACGCAGTATTTT. Its translation: CASSYSRRVSTDTQYF.

The gene calls are TRBV10-3 and TRBJ2-1; TRBD2 matches 8 bases. The CDR3 runs 15 residues. Germline V CDR1 and CDR2: ENHRY, SYGVKD. The trim removed 3 bases at V and 3 bases at J, leaving 4 bases unmatched. CDR3 sequence reads: CAISEPAGDYNEQFF. The CDR3 bases are TGTGCCATCAGTGAACCAGCGGGAGACTACAATGAGCAGTTCTTC.

V usage is TRBV6-1 and J usage is TRBJ2-7; the D is unclear. Germline CDR1 is MNHNS and CDR2 is SASEGT. This CDR3 contains 13 residues. V lost 6 bases, J lost 2 bases, and 11 bases lay in between. CDR3 bases: TGTGCCAGCAGACCGACTGCGCCCTACGAGCAGTACTTC. Residues: CASRPTAPYEQYF.